The 27 T cell receptor beta chains listed next were all sequenced from one sample in a study of shared clonotypes between healthy human individuals (dated by TCRdb to about 2020). The library was generated by the immunoSEQ multiplex PCR assay. Not all clones reach the TCRdb copy of this immuneACCESS table, which keeps in-frame sequences only. Checked studies attribute under half of the gap to unresolved V genes and leave the rest unexplained. The sample table contains hundreds of thousands of clones; only one count was recorded for 60% to 75% of them. The ten largest clones add up to 1.5% to 2% of the sample. What was sequenced was memory CD4+ T cells sorted from blood. Explained via the paper, the cell subset or site label denotes: CD45RA-negative fraction. The receptors originated from a woman in her twenties or thirties in good health.

The CDR3 reads CASSQEPSGYYEQYF. The CDR3 DNA follows: TGCGCCAGCAGCCAAGAGCCTAGCGGGTATTACGAGCAGTACTTC. The rearrangement uses TRBV4-1 and TRBJ2-7, with TRBD2 matching 8 bases. The CDR3 length is 15 residues. The V and J ends lost 0 bases and 4 bases, in that order; junction bases with no gene match: 5. Germline lookup yields CDR1 MGHRA and CDR2 YSYEKL.

This sequence joins TRBV20-1 and TRBJ2-3; weak D call: TRBD1 (5 bases). The germline gives CDR1 DFQATT, CDR2 SNEGSKA (reference sequence). The V gene lost 4 bases and the J gene lost 6 bases, with 8 bases spanning the gap. The CDR3 is 11 residues long. The CDR3 loop reads CSATAGDTQYF. In DNA form, the CDR3 reads TGCAGTGCTACCGCAGGGGATACGCAGTATTTT.

This clone was seen only a few times. The chain is built from TRBV2 and TRBJ1-4; TRBD1 matches 10 bases. There are 14 residues in the CDR3. From germline, CDR1 is SNHLY and CDR2 FYNNEI. Trimming took 4 bases from V and 7 from J; bases not matched to a gene: 3. As DNA, the CDR3 is TGTGCCAGCAGTGGACAGGGGGCTAGTGAAAAACTGTTTTTT. It yields the protein CASSGQGASEKLFF.

The genes are TRBV6-5 and TRBJ2-1, with a weak D call TRBD2 (5 bases). V was pared by 7 bases and J by 10 bases, with 20 bases between. Germline V gene lookup returns CDR1 MNHEY and CDR2 SVGAGI. The CDR3 is 14 amino acids. The CDR3 DNA reads TGTGCCAGCAAGAGGGAACTAGTGGTTCGGGAGCAGTTCTTC. Protein sequence: CASKRELVVREQFF.

The chain links TRBV10-1 to TRBJ2-1, with 13 bases that match TRBD2. Per the germline V gene, CDR1 is WNHNN and CDR2 is SYGVQD (reference sequence). V was clipped by 1 base and J by 8 bases; unmatched bases: 11. The CDR3 consists of 18 residues. The CDR3 region is CASSEFLGTSGISHEQFF. CDR3 in DNA: TGCGCCAGCAGTGAGTTTTTAGGGACTAGCGGGATTAGCCATGAGCAGTTCTTC.

This clone was counted between two and nine times. This chain connects TRBV5-4 to TRBJ2-1; perhaps TRBD2 as D (7 bases). This CDR3 contains 13 residues. Trimming took off 10 bases at V and 5 bases at J, with 16 bases between the two ends. CDR1 SGHNT and CDR2 YYREEE come from the germline V gene (reference sequence). For the CDR3, the DNA is TGTGCCGCGGGGGCCGGAAAAAACAATGAGCAGTTCTTC. Protein product: CAAGAGKNNEQFF.

The rearrangement uses TRBV18 and TRBJ2-2; 7 bases match TRBD2. The V and J ends lost 1 base and 3 bases, in that order; junction bases with no gene match: 8. The CDR3 spans 17 residues. CDR1 is KGHSH, CDR2 LQKENI, per germline. The CDR3 is CASSPRGMAGDTGELFF. DNA for the CDR3: TGTGCCAGCTCACCACGCGGGATGGCGGGGGACACCGGGGAGCTGTTTTTT. Filled out from reference TRBV18 and TRBJ2-2, the complete variable domain reads NAGVMQNPRHLVRRRGQEARLRCSPMKGHSHVYWYRQLPEEGLKFMVYLQKENIIDESGMPKERFSAEFPKEGPSILRIQQVVRGDSAAYFCASSPRGMAGDTGELFFGEGSRLTVL.

The J gene is TRBJ2-1, the V gene TRBV5-1, with 11 positions matching TRBD2. The ends lost 4 bases at V and 8 bases at J; junction bases unmatched: 11. The germline V gene encodes CDR1 SGHRS and CDR2 YFSETQ. The CDR3 length is 16 residues. The CDR3 DNA sequence: TGCGCCAGCAGCCCCCAACTAGCGGGAGTCGTCTATGAGCAGTTCTTC. Its protein is CASSPQLAGVVYEQFF.

This sequence joins TRBV15 and TRBJ2-7; a possible D gene is TRBD1 (5 bases). The CDR3 runs to 13 residues. The ends were cut back, 4 bases at V and 0 bases at J, with 7 bases in the middle. The germline CDR1 and CDR2 sequences are LNHNV and YYDKDF (reference sequence). CDR3 sequence reads: CATSIGHSYEQYF. DNA of the CDR3: TGTGCCACCAGCATCGGACACTCCTACGAGCAGTACTTC.

This clone was found a few times. The rearrangement joins TRBV11-2 to TRBJ2-1, with D perhaps TRBD1 (6 bases). Germline V gene data show CDR1 as SGHAT and CDR2 as FQNNGV. The CDR3 sequence is 14 residues long. V was trimmed by 3 bases and J by 7 bases, leaving 13 bases between them. CDR3 DNA: TGTGCCAGCAGCTTTGGCAGGGGCGGGAATGAGCAGTTCTTC. It yields the protein CASSFGRGGNEQFF.

The chain has TRBV25-1 and TRBJ2-3, with D hard to call. Trimming took off 3 bases at V and 5 bases at J, with 9 bases between the two ends. Per the germline V gene, CDR1 is MGHDK and CDR2 is SYGVNS. The CDR3 covers 13 residues. CDR3 DNA sequence: TGTGCCAGCAGTGACCCCTCAAGAGATACGCAGTATTTT. This codes for CASSDPSRDTQYF.

The chain is built from TRBV11-2 and TRBJ2-5; D perhaps matches TRBD1 (6 bases). Germline CDR1 SGHAT, CDR2 FQNNGV. V was pared by 5 bases and J by 2 bases, with 12 bases between. The CDR3 spans 14 residues. CDR3 sequence (DNA): TGTGCCAGCAGCCAACAGGGTTTGCAAGAGACCCAGTACTTC. Amino acid sequence: CASSQQGLQETQYF.

In its sample, this clone was seen once. The CDR3 DNA sequence: TGTGCCATCAGCGGGACTAGCGGGAGCGGGTTAGGGGATACGCAGTATTTT. It codes for CAISGTSGSGLGDTQYF. This chain joins TRBV10-3 and TRBJ2-3; 14 nucleotides align to TRBD2. Germline CDR1 reads ENHRY; CDR2 reads SYGVKD. The length of the CDR3 is 17 residues. The V segment lost 6 bases and the J segment 6 bases; nucleotides outside the gene matches: 11.

This sequence joins TRBV27 and TRBJ2-5; D is undetermined. Trimming pared 10 bases from V and 5 bases from J, leaving 11 bases between. CDR1 and CDR2 (germline): MNHEY, SMNVEV (reference sequence). The CDR3 is made up of 11 amino acids. The CDR3 loop is CATPEEETQYF. CDR3 DNA sequence: TGTGCCACCCCCGAGGAGGAGACCCAGTACTTC.

The genes are TRBV6-6 and TRBJ2-5; 8 bases agree with TRBD1. Germline V gene data show CDR1 as MNHNY and CDR2 as SVGAGI (reference sequence). V shed 4 bases and J 3 bases; nucleotides not matched to a gene: 7. This CDR3 spans 15 amino acids. The DNA for the CDR3 is TGTGCCAGCAGTTCCCCTGGGACAGGCAAAGAGACCCAGTACTTC. Translation: CASSSPGTGKETQYF.

This clone was picked up a small number of times. The chain uses TRBV9 and TRBJ2-1; the D gene could be TRBD1 or TRBD2 (5 bases each). The CDR3 has 17 amino acids. Per germline, CDR1 SGDLS and CDR2 YYNGEE. Trimming stripped 4 bases from V and 5 bases from J, with 22 bases between. CDR3 region: CASSPPPWGTEDNEQFF. Here the CDR3 DNA reads TGTGCCAGCAGCCCTCCCCCATGGGGGACGGAAGACAATGAGCAGTTCTTC.

This chain links TRBV4-1 with TRBJ1-1, with TRBD1 identical over 7 bases. V gave up 3 bases and J gave up 0 bases; unmatched junction bases: 4. The CDR3 length is 15 residues. CDR1 is MGHRA, CDR2 YSYEKL, per germline. In nucleotides, the CDR3 is TGCGCCAGCAGCCAGGAGGGGGCCCTGAACACTGAAGCTTTCTTT. It is translated as CASSQEGALNTEAFF.

V and J are TRBV5-1 and TRBJ2-1; D is unresolved. Looked up from germline, CDR1 is SGHRS and CDR2 is YFSETQ. This CDR3 spans 13 amino acids. V was cut by 1 base and J by 2 bases, with 4 bases left in between. The CDR3 loop is CASSLIAYNEQFF. The CDR3 DNA follows: TGCGCCAGCAGCTTGATAGCCTACAATGAGCAGTTCTTC.

The chain couples TRBV5-1 to TRBJ2-2; either TRBD1 or TRBD2 may supply D (5 bases each). The CDR3 covers 15 residues. The germline V gene has CDR1 SGHRS and CDR2 YFSETQ. V lost 4 bases and J 0 bases, leaving 10 bases between the germline ends. CDR3 DNA: TGCGCCAGCAGCAGGGACGGAACGAACACCGGGGAGCTGTTTTTT. This encodes CASSRDGTNTGELFF.

The chain recombines TRBV7-8 with TRBJ1-1; no clear D. Trimming took off 4 bases at V and 1 base at J, with 10 bases between the two ends. From germline, CDR1 is SGHVS and CDR2 FQNEAQ. This CDR3 spans 14 amino acids. This CDR3 is CASSSVRGNTEAFF. The CDR3, as DNA: TGTGCCAGCAGCTCAGTTCGGGGGAACACTGAAGCTTTCTTT.

The rearrangement links TRBV7-8 to TRBJ2-1, with D unclear. V was trimmed by 4 bases and J by 5 bases, leaving 15 bases between them. Germline lookup yields CDR1 SGHVS and CDR2 FQNEAQ. The CDR3 has 15 residues. CDR3 nucleotides: TGTGCCAGCAGCTCCACGTTGGCACTTCACAATGAGCAGTTCTTC. This codes for CASSSTLALHNEQFF.

Of note for this clone: This same CDR3 is encoded by further DNA sequences in the sample. The V call is TRBV2, the J call TRBJ2-7; D gene uncertain. From germline, CDR1 is SNHLY and CDR2 FYNNEI. Trimming took off 5 bases at V and 7 bases at J, with 9 bases between the two ends. The CDR3 spans 11 residues. The CDR3 bases are TGTGCCAGCAGTTCTAGTTATGAGCAGTACTTC. This encodes CASSSSYEQYF.

The rearrangement joins TRBV19 to TRBJ2-4; perhaps TRBD2 as D (5 bases). This CDR3 has 14 amino acids. Germline-derived CDR1 and CDR2 are LNHDA and SQIVND (reference sequence). V dropped 7 bases and J dropped 1 base, with 11 bases sitting between them. The chain's CDR3 is CASTPGSAKNIQYF. The CDR3 DNA follows: TGTGCCAGTACCCCGGGATCTGCCAAAAACATTCAGTACTTC.

This chain links TRBV6-1 with TRBJ2-1; no reliable D call. Germline V gives CDR1 MNHNS, CDR2 SASEGT. This CDR3 spans 13 amino acids. Trimming took 6 bases from V and 1 from J, leaving 7 bases between them. Here the CDR3 reads CASRSRSYNEQFF. The DNA of the CDR3 is TGTGCCAGCAGATCCCGGTCCTACAATGAGCAGTTCTTC.

The chain combines TRBV27 with TRBJ2-7; 9 positions match TRBD2. This CDR3 is 16 amino acids long. V shed 8 bases and J 4 bases; nucleotides not matched to a gene: 15. CDR1 MNHEY and CDR2 SMNVEV come from the germline V gene (reference sequence). Written as DNA, the CDR3 is TGTGCCAGCGGCATAAGACTAGCGGTAACACATTACGAGCAGTACTTC. It is translated as CASGIRLAVTHYEQYF.

This chain joins TRBV19 and TRBJ2-2, with D possibly called TRBD1 or TRBD2 (5 bases each). Deletions cut 9 bases from V and 5 bases from J, with 16 bases between. CDR3 length: 14 amino acids. The V gene's germline CDR1 is LNHDA and CDR2 SQIVND (reference sequence). The CDR3 nucleotides are TGTGCCAGCCGGGACGGACACCGAACCGGGGAGCTGTTTTTT. Translating gives CASRDGHRTGELFF.

The chain uses TRBV9 and TRBJ2-7; a weak D match, TRBD1 (5 bases). In germline, CDR1 is SGDLS, CDR2 YYNGEE. V gave up 0 bases and J gave up 0 bases, with 7 bases separating them. This CDR3 has 14 amino acids. Written as DNA, the CDR3 is TGTGCCAGCAGCGTAGCAGACAGCTCCTACGAGCAGTACTTC. Residues: CASSVADSSYEQYF.